This T cell receptor beta chain emerged from a study of T cell responses to AZD1222 COVID-19 vaccine. The study pooled second doses at about 4 or about 12 weeks. Profiled with immunoSEQ multiplex PCR; TCRdb holds only in-frame clones, not every one. The sample shows more than 150,000 clones, about 90% of them seen only once. Points on this clone: Its antigen is undetermined.

The germline V gene has CDR1 GTSNPN and CDR2 SVGIG (reference sequence). The CDR3 consists of 17 residues. Trimming shortened V by 2 bases and J by 0 bases, and 14 bases separated the two germline ends. Study-wide results and caveats: Of spike-specific TCRs, nearly half reportedly target regions left unmutated in variants. The number of AZD1222 recipients seropositive at baseline was only five to seven.

The chain couples TRBV30 to TRBJ2-6; possible D gene TRBD2, 6 bases. The receptor was isolated from an adult who received the AZD1222 COVID-19 vaccine. The sequencing here drew on peripheral blood, taken 28 days after the second AZD1222 dose. CDR3 nucleotide sequence: TGTGCCTGGAGTATCCAAGCGGGCCTCTCTGGGGCCAACGTCCTGACTTTC. This translates into CAWSIQAGLSGANVLTF.